This T cell receptor (beta chain) was recovered during a study of cytomegalovirus exposure and HLA in healthy donors. Background on the study: HLA-typed donors were the source of some 85 million unique TCRs, which an early data release held. Study outcomes and limitations: In a later analysis, at a false discovery rate of 0.05, some 17,000 TCR beta sequences were associated with HLA alleles. Earlier findings revealed that most TCR beta V segments proved productive either about 87% or about 30% of the time.

The PCR made use of 60 Vbeta and 13 Jbeta primers. Using immunoSEQ multiplex PCR, the repertoire was profiled, and TCRdb retains in-frame clones only, with some absent. The sample holds about 130,000 clones; roughly 80% are singletons and the top ten take roughly 9.6%. This clone was seen a single time. Its target is unknown. The clonotype originates from a man under 40 in good health and CMV-seropositive. Sequenced: PBMCs.

CDR3 amino acids: CASRRQGDNSPLHF. CDR3 DNA: TGCGCCAGCAGGAGGCAGGGGGATAATTCACCCCTCCACTTT. The chain employs TRBV5-1 and TRBJ1-6; the match to TRBD1 covers 7 bases. This CDR3 has 14 residues. V shed 5 bases and J 5 bases; nucleotides not matched to a gene: 4. Germline V gives CDR1 SGHRS, CDR2 YFSETQ.